The 30 T cell receptor beta chains below all came from one sample that was sequenced in a study of blood T cell repertoires in COVID-19. Profiling relied on immunoSEQ multiplex PCR, and the TCRdb table lists in-frame clones only, not all of them. Here the sample spans 95,000 to 110,000 clones, around 88% being singletons. What was sequenced was peripheral blood. These receptors came from a man aged 45-65 years with active or convalescent COVID-19.

The chain uses TRBV11-2 and TRBJ1-1, with a possible D match to TRBD1 (6 bases). CDR3 length: 18 residues. The ends were cut back, 1 base at V and 3 bases at J, with 21 bases in the middle. Germline V gene sequence: CDR1 SGHAT, CDR2 FQNNGV. In DNA form, the CDR3 reads TGTGCCAGCAGCTTAGTAGGGCAGGGGCGACAAGGAGACACTGAAGCTTTCTTT. This sequence encodes CASSLVGQGRQGDTEAFF.

The V gene is TRBV11-2, the J gene TRBJ1-1; D might be TRBD1 (6 bases). The CDR3 loop spans 14 amino acids. Germline V gene lookup returns CDR1 SGHAT and CDR2 FQNNGV. Trimming took off 4 bases at V and 1 base at J, with 10 bases between the two ends. The CDR3: CASSWGQTNTEAFF. Written as DNA, the CDR3 is TGTGCCAGCAGCTGGGGACAAACGAACACTGAAGCTTTCTTT.

The chain recombines TRBV4-3 with TRBJ2-7; D is perhaps TRBD1 (6 bases). Trimming shortened V by 1 base and J by 4 bases, and 11 bases separated the two germline ends. The CDR3 sequence is 14 residues long. From germline, CDR1 is LGHNA and CDR2 YSLEER. The CDR3 DNA reads as TGCGCCAGCAGCCAAGGGCACAGGGTGTACGAGCAGTACTTC. Translating gives CASSQGHRVYEQYF.

This rearrangement joins TRBV30 to TRBJ1-1, with 7 bases fitting TRBD1. The CDR3 length is 15 residues. Looked up from germline, CDR1 is GTSNPN and CDR2 is SVGIG (reference sequence). Trimming removed 4 bases from V and 6 bases from J; junction bases left unmatched: 14. CDR3 bases: TGTGCCTGGAAACAGGGGTCACACGGGGGCGCTGAAGCTTTCTTT. It encodes CAWKQGSHGGAEAFF.

The rearrangement links TRBV28 to TRBJ1-2, with 9 bases that match TRBD1. J was trimmed by 5 bases and V by 6 bases; bases with no gene match: 7. Germline CDR1 and CDR2: MDHEN and SYDVKM. The CDR3 is 14 residues long. Here the CDR3 reads CASSIDRGGYGYTF. The CDR3 DNA is TGTGCCAGCAGCATCGACAGGGGGGGATATGGCTACACCTTC.

This clone was observed a few times. The CDR3 loop is CASSQYRDSNQPQHF. Here the CDR3 DNA reads TGCGCCAGCAGCCAATACAGGGATAGCAATCAGCCCCAGCATTTT. This chain links TRBV4-3 with TRBJ1-5, with a weak D call TRBD1 (6 bases). V was clipped by 2 bases and J by 0 bases, with 8 bases between them. CDR1 and CDR2 from the germline V gene are LGHNA and YSLEER. The CDR3 totals 15 residues.

This sequence joins TRBV4-2 and TRBJ2-1; the match to TRBD2 covers 13 bases. The germline CDR1 and CDR2 sequences are LGHNA and YNFKEQ. The CDR3 covers 16 residues. V lost 0 bases, J lost 5 bases, and 1 base stayed unmatched. CDR3 loop: CASSQDGTSGNNEQFF. The CDR3 DNA sequence: TGTGCCAGCAGCCAAGATGGGACTAGCGGGAACAATGAGCAGTTCTTC.

The chain uses TRBV5-1 and TRBJ2-3; D is uncertain. CDR1 is SGHRS, CDR2 YFSETQ, per germline. This CDR3 has 14 residues. Trimming cost V 4 bases and J 0 bases, with 9 bases left between them. CDR3 in DNA: TGCGCCAGCAGCGCCCGGTCGAGCACAGATACGCAGTATTTT. This translates into CASSARSSTDTQYF.

The chain combines TRBV5-6 with TRBJ2-3; D is possibly TRBD1 (5 bases). The CDR3 contains 16 residues. With 4 bases removed from V and 2 bases from J, the gap between germline ends came to 17 bases. Germline V gene lookup returns CDR1 SGHDT and CDR2 YYEEEE. CDR3 protein: CASSRLTGAYTDTQYF. CDR3 nucleotide sequence: TGTGCCAGCAGCCGCCTCACAGGCGCCTACACAGATACGCAGTATTTT.

This sequence joins TRBV11-2 and TRBJ2-1; 8 bases match TRBD2. J gave up 8 bases and V 1 base, and 10 bases lay outside the gene matches. Germline V gene data show CDR1 as SGHAT and CDR2 as FQNNGV. The length of the CDR3 is 16 residues. The CDR3 protein is CASSLGRLAMGDEQFF. DNA for the CDR3: TGTGCCAGCAGCTTAGGCAGACTAGCGATGGGGGATGAGCAGTTCTTC.

The chain recombines TRBV11-3 with TRBJ2-3; D is perhaps TRBD2 (5 bases). There are 14 residues in the CDR3. Germline CDR1 is SGHNT and CDR2 is YENEEA. Trimming removed 1 base from V and 6 bases from J, with 11 bases in between. CDR3 in amino acids: CASSLGLAGDTQYF. In DNA form, the CDR3 reads TGTGCCAGCAGCTTAGGTCTTGCGGGCGATACGCAGTATTTT.

The rearrangement joins TRBV19 to TRBJ1-4; D perhaps matches TRBD1 (5 bases). The CDR3 consists of 15 residues. Trimming stripped 3 bases from V and 0 bases from J, with 8 bases between. Per germline, CDR1 LNHDA and CDR2 SQIVND (reference sequence). CDR3 region: CASSIQGTTNEKLFF. CDR3 DNA: TGTGCCAGTAGTATCCAGGGTACAACTAATGAAAAACTGTTTTTT.

The chain has TRBV20-1 and TRBJ2-5; TRBD1 might be the D (5 bases). Germline V gene lookup returns CDR1 DFQATT and CDR2 SNEGSKA (reference sequence). Trimming left V 3 bases short and J 3 bases short, with 17 bases between. This CDR3 comprises 15 residues. CDR3 bases: TGCAGTGCTAGTCGGCTCCCTAGGGGTAAAGAGACCCAGTACTTC. Protein product: CSASRLPRGKETQYF.

This chain joins TRBV6-5 and TRBJ2-7; TRBD2 matches 8 bases. With 0 bases clipped from V and 6 bases from J, the junction kept 10 bases outside the gene matches. This CDR3 is built from 16 residues. Germline V gene data show CDR1 as MNHEY and CDR2 as SVGAGI. DNA for the CDR3: TGTGCCAGCAGTTACTCGAAGGTGGTGGCGGGAGGCGAGCAGTACTTC. Translating gives CASSYSKVVAGGEQYF.

The chain couples TRBV28 to TRBJ1-5, with D hard to call. Trimming cost V 4 bases and J 0 bases, with 13 bases left between them. Germline-derived CDR1 and CDR2 are MDHEN and SYDVKM. The CDR3 has 16 residues. The CDR3 protein is CASSSRTGYSNQPQHF. The CDR3 bases are TGTGCCAGCAGTTCCCGGACGGGGTATAGCAATCAGCCCCAGCATTTT.

The chain has TRBV14 and TRBJ2-2, with TRBD1 matching over 7 bases. The CDR3 is 13 amino acids. Germline V gene lookup returns CDR1 SGHDN and CDR2 FVKESK. V lost 6 bases and J lost 6; bases outside the gene matches: 4. In nucleotides, the CDR3 is TGTGCCAGCAGGACAGGGTTTTCCGGGGAGCTGTTTTTT. Its protein product is CASRTGFSGELFF.

The chain recombines TRBV10-1 with TRBJ1-1; D is uncertain. The CDR3 contains 13 residues. Trimming left V 8 bases short and J 3 bases short, with 13 bases between. From germline, CDR1 is WNHNN and CDR2 SYGVQD (reference sequence). The chain's CDR3 is CASSTGVDTEAFF. In DNA form, the CDR3 reads TGCGCCAGCTCGACCGGGGTGGACACTGAAGCTTTCTTT.

The chain uses TRBV3-1 (or the pseudogene TRBV3-2) and TRBJ1-5; 10 bases align to TRBD1. The CDR3 loop spans 14 amino acids. Losses at the gene ends were 4 bases for V and 6 bases for J; bases not matched to a gene: 3. Germline CDR1 LGHDT, CDR2 YNNKEL (reference sequence). The CDR3 DNA sequence: TGTGCCAGCAGCCGGACAGGGGGAGGTCAGCCCCAGCATTTT. Encoded protein: CASSRTGGGQPQHF.

The chain joins TRBV10-1 to TRBJ2-1, with D possibly TRBD2 on 7 matching bases. V lost 4 bases and J 1 base, leaving 14 bases between the germline ends. Per germline, CDR1 WNHNN and CDR2 SYGVQD (reference sequence). This CDR3 spans 16 amino acids. In nucleotides, the CDR3 is TGCGCCAGCAGTGCGGCGGGGGCCGGGTCCTACAATGAGCAGTTCTTC. This translates into CASSAAGAGSYNEQFF.

The chain couples TRBV7-8 to TRBJ1-1; no definite D call. This CDR3 has 14 residues. CDR1 is SGHVS, CDR2 FQNEAQ, per germline. V lost 1 base and J lost 2, with 8 bases in between. Written as DNA, the CDR3 is TGTGCCAGCAGCTTAGGACTATTAAACACTGAAGCTTTCTTT. It yields the protein CASSLGLLNTEAFF.

This chain joins TRBV27 and TRBJ1-2; 8 nucleotides align to TRBD1. Germline CDR1 and CDR2: MNHEY and SMNVEV (reference sequence). After removal of 4 bases from V and 7 bases from J, the junction contained 5 bases not matched to a gene. There are 13 residues in the CDR3. This CDR3 reads CASSSTGEGGYTF. The CDR3 DNA reads as TGTGCCAGCAGTTCGACAGGGGAGGGTGGCTACACCTTC.

CDR3 sequence: CASRLSDYGYTF. The DNA of the CDR3 is TGTGCCAGTAGACTATCGGACTATGGCTACACCTTC. The rearrangement links TRBV19 to TRBJ1-2; no reliable D call. This CDR3 region has 12 residues. Germline V lookup: CDR1 LNHDA, CDR2 SQIVND (reference sequence). V lost 6 bases and J 3 bases, leaving 8 bases between the germline ends.

The chain couples TRBV29-1 to TRBJ1-4; D might be TRBD1 (6 bases). Germline V gene data show CDR1 as SQVTM and CDR2 as ANQGSEA. Trimming pared 8 bases from V and 7 bases from J, leaving 17 bases between. The CDR3 is made up of 13 amino acids. The CDR3 reads CSPGTISGEKLFF. CDR3 nucleotide sequence: TGCAGCCCCGGGACAATCAGCGGTGAAAAACTGTTTTTT.

This chain links TRBV29-1 with TRBJ2-2; 12 nucleotides match TRBD2. The CDR3 length is 15 residues. Germline CDR1 and CDR2: SQVTM and ANQGSEA. V lost 7 bases and J lost 0; bases outside the gene matches: 3. Here the CDR3 DNA reads TGCAGCGCGACTAGCGGGAGTTCGAACACCGGGGAGCTGTTTTTT. Its translation is CSATSGSSNTGELFF.

V gene TRBV29-1 combines with J gene TRBJ2-1; 7 nucleotides line up with TRBD1. Germline trimming cut 1 base from V and 10 bases from J; bases unmatched to any gene: 4. The CDR3 loop spans 12 amino acids. Per the germline V gene, CDR1 is SQVTM and CDR2 is ANQGSEA. CDR3 residues: CSVEARGQEQFF. The CDR3 nucleotides read TGCAGCGTTGAAGCAAGGGGGCAAGAGCAGTTCTTC.

The chain employs TRBV21-1 and TRBJ1-2; the D call TRBD1 from the table was never checked on the DNA. TRBV21-1 is given as a pseudogene. This CDR3 has 16 amino acids. Written as DNA, the CDR3 is TGTGCCAGCAGCCGAGGGGGCGCCAGGGATAACTATGGCTACACCTTC. Translation: CASSRGGARDNYGYTF.

This clone was picked up a small number of times. The gene calls are TRBV2 and TRBJ1-3; no definite D call. CDR1 and CDR2 from the germline V gene are SNHLY and FYNNEI. This CDR3 contains 14 residues. V was clipped by 4 bases and J by 11 bases, with 18 bases between them. The CDR3 sequence is CASSATMARKAIYF. The CDR3 DNA follows: TGTGCCAGCAGTGCTACTATGGCCAGAAAAGCCATATATTTT.

The chain is built from TRBV5-1 and TRBJ1-2; 9 positions agree with TRBD1. Trimming took 3 bases from V and 4 from J; bases not matched to a gene: 10. The germline V gene has CDR1 SGHRS and CDR2 YFSETQ. CDR3 size: 16 residues. The CDR3, as DNA: TGCGCCAGCAGCTCTGGGGTTGGGACAGGGCGCTATGGCTACACCTTC. This sequence encodes CASSSGVGTGRYGYTF.

This chain joins TRBV19 and TRBJ1-5; the D is unclear. V was cut by 2 bases and J by 4 bases, with 12 bases left in between. The V gene's germline CDR1 is LNHDA and CDR2 SQIVND (reference sequence). The CDR3 covers 15 residues. The CDR3 is CASSIIGSFNQPQHF. CDR3 nucleotides: TGTGCCAGTAGTATAATAGGGAGTTTTAATCAGCCCCAGCATTTT.

This chain connects TRBV27 to TRBJ1-1, with 7 bases lining up with TRBD1. Trimming took 7 bases from V and 1 from J; bases not matched to a gene: 6. The CDR3 is 14 amino acids. The germline gives CDR1 MNHEY, CDR2 SMNVEV (reference sequence). CDR3 nucleotides: TGTGCCAGCAATCCCGGGACAGAGAACACTGAAGCTTTCTTT. Protein: CASNPGTENTEAFF.